This T cell receptor beta chain appears in the sequencing data of a study of blood T cell repertoires in COVID-19. Overall study context: Samples representing acute and convalescent COVID-19 were sourced from the United States, Italy and Spain. PBMCs, B-cell-depleted T cells, or T cells provided the cDNA or gDNA that made up the material.

Germline lookup yields CDR1 SGHTA and CDR2 FQGNSA. The J segment lost 3 bases and the V segment lost 2 bases, leaving 12 bases of the junction unmatched. This CDR3 contains 17 residues. In the original analysis: Nucleated cell counts were estimated from reference gene primer amplification. The assay was immunoSEQ multiplex PCR, and TCRdb's table has in-frame clones only and misses some. V, J and clone size were drawn from that table, and D and trimming were deduced from the DNA. The table includes 300,000 or so clones, 86% detected once. This clonotype was obtained from a woman aged 50 to 60 with acute or convalescent COVID-19. Sequenced input: peripheral blood. This chain uses TRBV7-2 with TRBJ1-1; 7 bases align to TRBD1. The CDR3 DNA is TGTGCCAGCAGCTTACCTCCAATGACAGGGTACGACACTGAAGCTTTCTTT. As protein: CASSLPPMTGYDTEAFF. The variable domain in full, with the rest retrieved from reference TRBV7-2 and TRBJ1-1, is GAGVSQSPSNKVTEKGKDVELRCDPISGHTALYWYRQSLGQGLEFLIYFQGNSAPDKSGLPSDRFSAERTGGSVSTLTIQRTQQEDSAVYLCASSLPPMTGYDTEAFFGQGTRLTVV.